The clone carrying this T cell receptor (beta chain) was seen repeatedly, ten times or more. The data belong to a study of T cells in Graves' hyperthyroidism and ophthalmopathy. The CDR3 extends over 13 amino acids. V lost 2 bases, J lost 4 bases, and 8 bases lay in between. Germline V CDR1 and CDR2: MNHNS, SASEGT. From RNA transcripts, TCR beta CDR3 regions were amplified. The TCR CDR3 was amplified in a first-round RT-PCR using the HTBI primer set. A single record per CDR3 protein comes from TCRdb applying MiXCR to the multiplex PCR reads. The top ten clones hold roughly 20% of a sample with 380,000 or so distinct CDR3 sequences, 13% of them seen once.

The sequencing sample was made of blood. This TCR was recovered from a man in his thirties or forties with Graves' hyperthyroidism that later progressed to Graves' ophthalmopathy. The chain recombines TRBV6-1 with TRBJ1-2; tentative D call: TRBD1 (5 bases). In nucleotides, the CDR3 is TGTGCCAGCAGTGAAAGGACACCCTATGGCTACACCTTC. This translates into CASSERTPYGYTF.